This T cell receptor (beta chain) was identified in a study of blood T cell repertoires in COVID-19. Using immunoSEQ multiplex PCR, the repertoire was profiled, and TCRdb retains in-frame clones only, with some absent. The sample lists 200,000 to 300,000 clones; approximately 86% were seen once. The CDR3 loop spans 17 amino acids. CDR1 and CDR2 (germline): KGHDR, SFDVKD. Trimming removed 0 bases from V and 4 bases from J; junction bases left unmatched: 8. The receptor's source is a woman aged 55-69 years with COVID-19, enrolled during active disease. The chain couples TRBV24-1 to TRBJ2-5; 9 nucleotides match TRBD1. The sequencing input was peripheral blood. The CDR3 here is CATSDLGQGDRAETQYF. The CDR3 DNA reads as TGTGCCACCAGTGATTTGGGGCAGGGGGACAGGGCAGAGACCCAGTACTTC.